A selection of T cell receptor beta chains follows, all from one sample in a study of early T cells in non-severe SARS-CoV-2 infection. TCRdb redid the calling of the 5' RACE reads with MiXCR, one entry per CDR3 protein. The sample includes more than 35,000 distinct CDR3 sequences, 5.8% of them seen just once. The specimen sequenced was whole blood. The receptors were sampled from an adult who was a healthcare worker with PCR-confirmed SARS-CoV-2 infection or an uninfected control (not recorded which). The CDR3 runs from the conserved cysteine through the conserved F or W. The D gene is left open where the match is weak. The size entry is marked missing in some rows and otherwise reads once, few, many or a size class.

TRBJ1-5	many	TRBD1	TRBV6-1	TGTGCCAGCTTACGGGCCCAGGGGGCTTTGAATCAGCCCCAGCATTTT	CASLRAQGALNQPQHF
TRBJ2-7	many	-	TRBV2	TGTGCCAGCAGTGAAGGCGGCGCTAGCTCCTACGAGCAGTACTTC	CASSEGGASSYEQYF
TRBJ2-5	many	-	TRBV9	TGTGCCAGCAGCGTTTCCCACGGGGACCAGTACTTC	CASSVSHGDQYF
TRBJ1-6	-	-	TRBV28	TGTGCCAGCAGTTTTGCGTCCTATAATTCACCCCTCCACTTT	CASSFASYNSPLHF
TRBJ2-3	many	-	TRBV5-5	TGTGCCAGCAGCTTGGGGCACTACACGGATACGCAGTATTTT	CASSLGHYTDTQYF
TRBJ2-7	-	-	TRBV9	TGTGCCAGCAGCGTAGGCACCCCGGGAGCCGAGCAGTACTTC	CASSVGTPGAEQYF
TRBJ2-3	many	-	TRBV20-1	TGCAGTGCTAGTGAACTAGGGGATACGCAGTATTTT	CSASELGDTQYF
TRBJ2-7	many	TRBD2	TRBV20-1	TGCAGTGCCCGGGGACTAAACTCCTACGAGCAGTACTTC	CSARGLNSYEQYF
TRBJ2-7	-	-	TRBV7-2	TGTGCCAGCAGCCTCAATTGGGAGCAGTACTTC	CASSLNWEQYF
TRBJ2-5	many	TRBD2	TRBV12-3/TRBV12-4	TGTGCCATCACGGGGACTAGCGGGCCCCGGGGGTGGGAGACCCAGTACTTC	CAITGTSGPRGWETQYF
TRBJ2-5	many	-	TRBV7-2	TGTGCCAGCAGCTTAAGCCGTCAAGAGACCCAGTACTTC	CASSLSRQETQYF
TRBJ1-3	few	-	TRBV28	TGTGCCAGCAGTTTACAGGGGAGGGCTGGAAACACCATATATTTT	CASSLQGRAGNTIYF
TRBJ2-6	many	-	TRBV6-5	TGTGCCAGCAGTTTCCTACCCTCTGGGGCCAACGTCCTGACTTTC	CASSFLPSGANVLTF
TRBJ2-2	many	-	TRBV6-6	TGTGCCAGCAGTTACACCCCCCCCGGGAACACCGGGGAGCTGTTTTTT	CASSYTPPGNTGELFF
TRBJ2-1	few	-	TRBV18	TGTGCCAGCTCACGGGGGCTGGAAGCGGGGAATGAGCAGTTCTTC	CASSRGLEAGNEQFF
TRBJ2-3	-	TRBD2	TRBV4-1	TGCGCCAGCAGCCGCGCGGGAGGCTCAGATACGCAGTATTTT	CASSRAGGSDTQYF
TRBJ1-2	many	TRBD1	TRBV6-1	TGTGCCAGCAGTGAGGGCAGGGGGTCCTTCAACTATGGCTACACCTTC	CASSEGRGSFNYGYTF
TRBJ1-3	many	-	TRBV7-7	TGTGCTAGCAGCCCAGGACCGTCCTCTGGAAACACCATATATTTT	CASSPGPSSGNTIYF
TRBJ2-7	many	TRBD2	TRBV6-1	TGTGCCAGCAGATATGGACTAGACTCACTCAAGGAGCAGTACTTC	CASRYGLDSLKEQYF
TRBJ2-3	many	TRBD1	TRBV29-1	TGCAGCGTTGAATTCCAGGGGGTAGATACGCAGTATTTT	CSVEFQGVDTQYF
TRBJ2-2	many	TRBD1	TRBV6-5	TGTGCCACCACAAGGGACAGTAAAACCGGGGAGCTGTTTTTT	CATTRDSKTGELFF
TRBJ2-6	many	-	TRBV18	TGTGCCAGCTTCGCAGGGTGGTCTGGGGCCAACGTCCTGACTTTC	CASFAGWSGANVLTF
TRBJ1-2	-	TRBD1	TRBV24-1	TGTGCCACCAGTGATCCTGGACAGGGGAACTATGGCTACACCTTC	CATSDPGQGNYGYTF
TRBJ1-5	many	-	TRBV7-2	TGTGCCAGCAGCTTGGACAGAGATAGCAATCAGCCCCAGCATTTT	CASSLDRDSNQPQHF
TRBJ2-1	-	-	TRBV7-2	TGTGCCAGCAGCCGCATGGGGGCGATGATATACAATGAGCAGTTCTTC	CASSRMGAMIYNEQFF